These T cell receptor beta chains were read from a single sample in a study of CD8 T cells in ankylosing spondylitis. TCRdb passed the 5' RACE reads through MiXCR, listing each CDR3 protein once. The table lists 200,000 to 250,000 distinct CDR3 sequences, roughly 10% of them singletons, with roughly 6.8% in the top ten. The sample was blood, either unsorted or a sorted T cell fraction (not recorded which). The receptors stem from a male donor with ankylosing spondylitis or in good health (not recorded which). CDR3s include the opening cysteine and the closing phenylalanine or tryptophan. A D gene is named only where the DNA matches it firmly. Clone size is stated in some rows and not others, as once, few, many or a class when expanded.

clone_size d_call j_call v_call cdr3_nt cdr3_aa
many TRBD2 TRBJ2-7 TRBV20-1 TGCAGTGCTAGAGGAGAAACTAGCGGGACACTCTCCTACGAGCAGTACTTC CSARGETSGTLSYEQYF
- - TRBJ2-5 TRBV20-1 TGCAGTGCTGCTCTCCGGGACGGCCAAGAGACCCAGTACTTC CSAALRDGQETQYF
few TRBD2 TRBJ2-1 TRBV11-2 TGTGCCAGCAGCTTATCGGCGGGAGTAGTATACAATGAGCAGTTCTTC CASSLSAGVVYNEQFF
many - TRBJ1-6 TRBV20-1 TGCAGTGCTAACGCCGGGACAAGCAATTCACCCCTCCACTTT CSANAGTSNSPLHF
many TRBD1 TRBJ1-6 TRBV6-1 TGTGCCAGCGGGATGGGACAGGGAACCTATAATTCACCCCTCCACTTT CASGMGQGTYNSPLHF
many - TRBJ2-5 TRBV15 TGTGCCACCAGAGGAGGCGGAGAGACCCAGTACTTC CATRGGGETQYF
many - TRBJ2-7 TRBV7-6 TGTGCCAGCAGCTTATCGGGGGCGCGGCCTTACGAGCAGTACTTC CASSLSGARPYEQYF
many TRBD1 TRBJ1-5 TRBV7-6 TGTGCCAGCAGCCCAGGGACAGGGGGCAAGCCCCAGCATTTT CASSPGTGGKPQHF
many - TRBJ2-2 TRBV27 TGTGCCAGCAGTCCTTTTACTAGCTCCGGGGAGCTGTTTTTT CASSPFTSSGELFF
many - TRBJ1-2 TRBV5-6 TGTGCCAGCAGCCGTTTTCAGAATCCCTATGGCTACACCTTC CASSRFQNPYGYTF
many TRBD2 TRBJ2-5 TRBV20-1 TGCAGTGCGAACCCGGGACTATTCCAAGAGACCCAGTACTTC CSANPGLFQETQYF
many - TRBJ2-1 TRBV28 TGTGCCAGCAGTCCTTTGACAGTGGTCAGGCTAGACCACAATGAGCAGTTCTTC CASSPLTVVRLDHNEQFF
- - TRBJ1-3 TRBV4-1 TGCGCCAGCAGCCAATCTGGGGGGGCTGTTGGAAACACCATATATTTT CASSQSGGAVGNTIYF
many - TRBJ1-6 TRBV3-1 TGTGCCAGCAGCCAACCAGGATCACCCCTCCACTTT CASSQPGSPLHF
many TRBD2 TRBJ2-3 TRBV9 TGTGCCAGCAGCGTAGGAGGGAGGGAGACAGATACGCAGTATTTT CASSVGGRETDTQYF
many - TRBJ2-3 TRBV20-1 TGCAGTGCTAGCGGGTCCTACTCCGTTTCGACGCAGTATTTT CSASGSYSVSTQYF
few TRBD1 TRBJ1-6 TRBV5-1 TGCGCCAGCAGCTTGAGTGGGACAGCCATAAAGGGTCGGACCCTCCACTTT CASSLSGTAIKGRTLHF
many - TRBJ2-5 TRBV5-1 TGCGCCAGCAGCATAATGGTACAAGAGACCCAGTACTTC CASSIMVQETQYF
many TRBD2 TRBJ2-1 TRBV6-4 TGTGCCAGCAGTGAGTCTAGCGGGGGAATAAATGAGCAGTTCTTC CASSESSGGINEQFF
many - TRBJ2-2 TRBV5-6 TGTGCCAGCAGCTTGGCGAACACCGGGGAGCTGTTTTTT CASSLANTGELFF
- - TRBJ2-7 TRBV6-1 TGTGCCAGCACGCTACAGGGCTACGAGCAGTACTTC CASTLQGYEQYF
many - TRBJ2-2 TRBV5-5 TGTGCCAGCAGCCCCCCCGTGGGGATTACCGGGGAGCTGTTTTTT CASSPPVGITGELFF
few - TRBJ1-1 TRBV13 TGTGCCAGCAGCCCCGGGACGCAAAAAGGAGACACTGAAGCTTTCTTT CASSPGTQKGDTEAFF
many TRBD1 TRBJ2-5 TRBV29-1 TGCAGCGTACGCGACAGGGTCGGCGAGACCCAGTACTTC CSVRDRVGETQYF
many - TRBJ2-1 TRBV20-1 TGCAGTGTCCAAGACTCCGGGACCCACGAGCAGTTCTTC CSVQDSGTHEQFF
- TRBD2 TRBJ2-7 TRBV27 TGTGCCAGCAAACCGGGACTAGCGGGCGAGCAGTACTTC CASKPGLAGEQYF
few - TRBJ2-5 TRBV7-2 TGTGCCAGCAGCTTAGCGATTATGGGGCGCGAGACCCAGTACTTC CASSLAIMGRETQYF
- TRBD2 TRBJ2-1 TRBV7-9 TGTGCCAGCAGCTGGGGGCTAGCGGGATACAATGAGCAGTTCTTC CASSWGLAGYNEQFF
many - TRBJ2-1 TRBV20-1 TGCAGTGTCCCCTCTCAGGGGAGTGAGCAGTTCTTC CSVPSQGSEQFF
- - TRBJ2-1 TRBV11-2 TGTGCCAGCAGCCCAGACTCCATTTCCTACAATGAGCAGTTCTTC CASSPDSISYNEQFF
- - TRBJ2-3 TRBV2 TGTGCCAGCAGCTTTAGCGGATTTTACACAGATACGCAGTATTTT CASSFSGFYTDTQYF
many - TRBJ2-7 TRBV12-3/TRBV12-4 TGTGCCAGCAGCCCCCTGGGGCAGAACGGCTACGAGCAGTACTTC CASSPLGQNGYEQYF
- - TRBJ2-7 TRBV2 TGTGCCAGCACCTTGGCCGGGGTCTCCTACGAGCAGTACTTC CASTLAGVSYEQYF
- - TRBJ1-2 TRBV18 TGTGCCAGCTCACCCGACCCCACCTATGGCTACACCTTC CASSPDPTYGYTF
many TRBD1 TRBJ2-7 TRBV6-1 TGTGCCAGCAGGGCTGACAGGGACGCGTACGAGCAGTACTTC CASRADRDAYEQYF